This is a list of T cell receptor beta chains from one sample in a study of blood T cell repertoires in COVID-19. The assay was immunoSEQ multiplex PCR, and TCRdb's table has in-frame clones only and misses some. The data contain roughly 40,000 clones, around 84% of them singletons. Sample: peripheral blood. The receptor source for this set is a man aged 70-80 years with acute or convalescent COVID-19. Both conserved end residues are part of each CDR3. A D gene is named only where the DNA matches it firmly. Clone size is given for some rows only: seen once, a few or many times, or a class if the clone is expanded.

TGTGCCAGCAGCTTAGTAGCGTTAGGCCCGCAGTTCTTC | CASSLVALGPQFF | TRBJ2-1 | - | TRBV7-2 | -
TGTGCCAGCAGCTTGGACTCGAGGAGCTTCGATGAGCAGTTCTTC | CASSLDSRSFDEQFF | TRBJ2-1 | - | TRBV5-5 | -
TGTGCCAGCAGGGAACAGGGGGCTGGCACAGATACGCAGTATTTT | CASREQGAGTDTQYF | TRBJ2-3 | TRBD1 | TRBV27 | -
TGTGCCAGCAGCCCCCGGACAGGGTGGGCCAAAAACATTCAGTACTTC | CASSPRTGWAKNIQYF | TRBJ2-4 | TRBD1 | TRBV7-9 | -
TGTGCCAGCAGCCCGGGTGGGGCGGGAGCGGCAGATACGCAGTATTTT | CASSPGGAGAADTQYF | TRBJ2-3 | TRBD2 | TRBV3-1/TRBV3-2 | -
TGTGCCAGCAGCCAACCCGGGACAGATAATTCACCCCTCCACTTT | CASSQPGTDNSPLHF | TRBJ1-6 | TRBD1 | TRBV3-1/TRBV3-2 | -
TGCAGCGTCCGGGACGCGGGACAGCCCCAGCATTTT | CSVRDAGQPQHF | TRBJ1-5 | - | TRBV29-1 | -
TGTGCCAGCACCTTGGGAGCTAGCTCGGGGGAAAAACTGTTTTTT | CASTLGASSGEKLFF | TRBJ1-4 | - | TRBV28 | -
TGTGCCAGCAGTTCGATAAGGGGTTTCTATGGCTACACCTTC | CASSSIRGFYGYTF | TRBJ1-2 | - | TRBV27 | -
TGCGCCAGCAGGCGAACTAGCGCCCAAGAGACCCAGTACTTC | CASRRTSAQETQYF | TRBJ2-5 | TRBD2 | TRBV5-1 | -
TGTGCCATCAGTGACAAAGGGGAGGTGGACGAGCAGTACTTC | CAISDKGEVDEQYF | TRBJ2-7 | - | TRBV10-3 | -
TGTGCCAGCAGCCAAGGACAGGCGGACACTGAAGCTTTCTTT | CASSQGQADTEAFF | TRBJ1-1 | - | TRBV3-1/TRBV3-2 | -
TGTGCCAGCAGCCGGGGACTAGCGGGGCAAGAGACCCAGTACTTC | CASSRGLAGQETQYF | TRBJ2-5 | TRBD2 | TRBV5-8 | -
TGTGCCATCAGTGAGTCGGTCCAGGGTGGAAGAGATACGCAGTATTTT | CAISESVQGGRDTQYF | TRBJ2-3 | - | TRBV10-3 | -
TGTGCCAGTGACCGCGGGGGGGCTCGTAGCAATCAGCCCCAGCATTTT | CASDRGGARSNQPQHF | TRBJ1-5 | - | TRBV19 | once
TGTGCCAGCAGCCAAGGGGAGGGCAGGATGAACACTGAAGCTTTCTTT | CASSQGEGRMNTEAFF | TRBJ1-1 | - | TRBV4-2 | -
TGTGCCAGCAGTTTAAGTAGCGGGGGCTACAATGAGCAGTTCTTC | CASSLSSGGYNEQFF | TRBJ2-1 | TRBD2 | TRBV27 | -
TGTGCCAGCAGTGACTCTAGCGGGAGGATTTACAATGAGCAGTTCTTC | CASSDSSGRIYNEQFF | TRBJ2-1 | TRBD2 | TRBV28 | -
TGTGCCAGCAGCTTACTCGGAGTGGATATGGCCCTCCACTTT | CASSLLGVDMALHF | TRBJ1-6 | - | TRBV7-2 | -
TGCGCCAGCAGCTTCGGACTAGCGGGAAGCACAGATACGCAGTATTTT | CASSFGLAGSTDTQYF | TRBJ2-3 | TRBD2 | TRBV5-1 | -
TGTGCCAGCAGTGAAAGGCAGGGTGGTGAAAAACTGTTTTTT | CASSERQGGEKLFF | TRBJ1-4 | - | TRBV2 | once
TGTGCCAGCAGTTACCACGCGGACAGGGCTGGAAACACCATATATTTT | CASSYHADRAGNTIYF | TRBJ1-3 | TRBD1 | TRBV6-5 | -